The TCR beta chain described here comes from a study of identical twins. This clonotype was counted at least ten times. Trimming took off 5 bases at V and 1 base at J, with 8 bases between the two ends. This CDR3 region has 14 residues. Germline CDR1 and CDR2: LNHNV and YYDKDF (reference sequence). Each CDR3 protein is one row after TCRdb ran MiXCR on the 5' RACE reads. The sample holds about 690,000 distinct CDR3 sequences, roughly 6% seen once. The rearrangement joins TRBV15 to TRBJ2-2; D is perhaps TRBD2 (6 bases). This clonotype was sampled from a young man in good health. Sequencing input: naive T cells sorted from blood. The CDR3 loop reads CATSGSGNTGELFF. In DNA, the CDR3 is TGTGCCACCAGCGGTAGCGGGAACACCGGGGAGCTGTTTTTT. The variable domain in full, completed from reference TRBV15 and TRBJ2-2, reads DAMVIQNPRYQVTQFGKPVTLSCSQTLNHNVMYWYQQKSSQAPKLLFHYYDKDFNNEADTPDNFQSRRPNTSFCFLDIRSPGLGDTAMYLCATSGSGNTGELFFGEGSRLTVL.